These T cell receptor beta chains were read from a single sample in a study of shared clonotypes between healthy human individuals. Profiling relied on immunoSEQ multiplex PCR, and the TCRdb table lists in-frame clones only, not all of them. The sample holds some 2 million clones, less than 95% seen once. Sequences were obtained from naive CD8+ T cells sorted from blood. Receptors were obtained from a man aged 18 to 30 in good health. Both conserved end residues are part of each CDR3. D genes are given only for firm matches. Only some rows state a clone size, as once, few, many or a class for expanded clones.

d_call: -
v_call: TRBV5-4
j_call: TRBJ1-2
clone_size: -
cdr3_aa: CASSLGHGYTF
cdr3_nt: TGTGCCAGCAGCTTGGGTCACGGCTACACCTTC

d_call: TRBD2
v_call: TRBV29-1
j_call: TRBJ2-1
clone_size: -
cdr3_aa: CSVESGSSYNEQFF
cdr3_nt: TGCAGCGTTGAGAGCGGGAGCTCCTACAATGAGCAGTTCTTC

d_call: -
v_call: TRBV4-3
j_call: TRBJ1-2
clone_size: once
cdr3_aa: CASSQDIGTYLNYGYTF
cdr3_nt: TGCGCCAGCAGCCAAGACATCGGGACTTACCTCAACTATGGCTACACCTTC

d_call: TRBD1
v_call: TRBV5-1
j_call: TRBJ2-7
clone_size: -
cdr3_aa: CASSLGTGAYEQYF
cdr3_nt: TGCGCCAGCAGCTTGGGAACAGGGGCCTACGAGCAGTACTTC

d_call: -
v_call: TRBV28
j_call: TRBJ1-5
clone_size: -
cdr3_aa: CASSTDQPQHF
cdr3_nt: TGTGCCAGCAGTACTGATCAGCCCCAGCATTTT

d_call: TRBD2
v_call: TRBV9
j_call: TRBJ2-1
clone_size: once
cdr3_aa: CASSVASGRKPFDNEQFF
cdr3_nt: TGTGCCAGCAGCGTAGCGAGCGGGAGAAAGCCTTTTGACAATGAGCAGTTCTTC

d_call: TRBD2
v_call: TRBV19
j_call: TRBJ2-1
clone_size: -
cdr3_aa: CASMGWASGDNEQFF
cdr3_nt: TGTGCCAGTATGGGATGGGCTAGCGGGGACAATGAGCAGTTCTTC

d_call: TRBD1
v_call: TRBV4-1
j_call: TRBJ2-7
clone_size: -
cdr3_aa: CASSFRDRGNEQYF
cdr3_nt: TGCGCCAGCAGCTTCCGGGACAGGGGGAATGAGCAGTACTTC

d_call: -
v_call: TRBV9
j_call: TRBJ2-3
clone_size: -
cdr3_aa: CASSSSGGGAADTQYF
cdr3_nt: TGTGCCAGCAGCTCATCTGGTGGGGGGGCGGCAGATACGCAGTATTTT

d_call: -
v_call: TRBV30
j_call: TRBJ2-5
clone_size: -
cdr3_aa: CAWSVHSSAETQYF
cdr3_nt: TGTGCCTGGAGTGTACACAGCTCGGCAGAGACCCAGTACTTC

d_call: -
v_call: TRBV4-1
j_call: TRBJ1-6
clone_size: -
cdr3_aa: CASSQRLGNNSPLHF
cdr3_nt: TGCGCCAGCAGCCAAAGGTTAGGGAATAATTCACCCCTCCACTTT

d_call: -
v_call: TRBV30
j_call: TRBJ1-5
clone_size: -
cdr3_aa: CAWSEGQGNQPQHF
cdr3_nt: TGTGCCTGGAGTGAGGGGCAGGGGAATCAGCCCCAGCATTTT

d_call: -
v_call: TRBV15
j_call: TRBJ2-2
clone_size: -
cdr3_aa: CATSPPGDYTGELFF
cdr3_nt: TGTGCCACCAGCCCCCCGGGCGATTACACCGGGGAGCTGTTTTTT

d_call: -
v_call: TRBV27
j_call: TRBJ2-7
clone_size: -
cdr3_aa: CASSPGLDYYEQYF
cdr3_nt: TGTGCCAGCAGTCCTGGACTTGATTACTACGAGCAGTACTTC

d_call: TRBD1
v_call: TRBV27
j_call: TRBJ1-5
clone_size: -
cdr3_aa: CASSDATGAGTQHF
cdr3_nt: TGTGCCAGCAGCGATGCGACAGGGGCCGGTACCCAGCATTTT

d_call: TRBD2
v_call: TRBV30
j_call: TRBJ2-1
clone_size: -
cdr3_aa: CAWSVEVAGGEQFF
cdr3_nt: TGTGCCTGGAGTGTAGAGGTAGCGGGAGGTGAGCAGTTCTTC

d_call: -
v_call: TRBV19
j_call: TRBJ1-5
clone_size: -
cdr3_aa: CASSETYSNQPQHF
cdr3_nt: TGTGCCAGTAGCGAAACTTATAGCAATCAGCCCCAGCATTTT

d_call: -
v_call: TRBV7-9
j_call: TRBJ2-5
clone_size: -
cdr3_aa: CASSLEGRETQYF
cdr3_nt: TGTGCCAGCAGCTTAGAAGGGAGAGAGACCCAGTACTTC

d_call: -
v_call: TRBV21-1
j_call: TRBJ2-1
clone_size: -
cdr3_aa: CASSKKICGRSYNEQFF
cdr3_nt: TGTGCCAGCAGCAAAAAAATCTGCGGGAGAAGCTACAATGAGCAGTTCTTC

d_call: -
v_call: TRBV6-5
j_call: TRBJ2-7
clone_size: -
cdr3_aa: CASRTDLGLGYEQYF
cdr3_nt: TGTGCCAGCAGGACGGACTTGGGGCTGGGCTACGAGCAGTACTTC

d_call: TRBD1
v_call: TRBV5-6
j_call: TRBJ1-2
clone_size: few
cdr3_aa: CASSLGQGFGYTF
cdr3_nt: TGTGCCAGCAGCTTGGGACAGGGATTTGGCTACACCTTC

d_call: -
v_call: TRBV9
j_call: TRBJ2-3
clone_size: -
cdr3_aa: CASSVWGAADTQYF
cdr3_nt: TGTGCCAGCAGCGTATGGGGGGCCGCAGATACGCAGTATTTT

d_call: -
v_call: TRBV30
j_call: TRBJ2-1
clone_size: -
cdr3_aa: CAWSPATPKYNEQFF
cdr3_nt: TGTGCCTGGAGTCCCGCTACCCCGAAATACAATGAGCAGTTCTTC

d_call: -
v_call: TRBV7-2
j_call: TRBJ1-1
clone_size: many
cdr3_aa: CASSLSRVNTEAFF
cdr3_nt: TGTGCCAGCAGCTTATCCAGGGTGAACACTGAAGCTTTCTTT

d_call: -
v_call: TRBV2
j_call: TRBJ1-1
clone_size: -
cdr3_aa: CASRRDGDTEAFF
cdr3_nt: TGTGCCAGCAGGAGGGACGGGGACACTGAAGCTTTCTTT

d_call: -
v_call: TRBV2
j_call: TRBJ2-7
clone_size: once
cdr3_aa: CASSEVKVLYEQYF
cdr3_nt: TGTGCCAGCAGTGAAGTAAAGGTTCTGTACGAGCAGTACTTC

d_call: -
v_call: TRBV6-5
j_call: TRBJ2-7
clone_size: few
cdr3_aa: CASSYSQGYEQYF
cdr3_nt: TGTGCCAGCAGTTACTCGCAGGGCTACGAGCAGTACTTC

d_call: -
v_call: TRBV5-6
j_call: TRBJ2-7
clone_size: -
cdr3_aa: CASSGLQTYEQYF
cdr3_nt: TGTGCCAGCAGCGGGCTCCAGACCTACGAGCAGTACTTC

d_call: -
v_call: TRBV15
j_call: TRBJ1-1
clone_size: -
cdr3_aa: CATSSVWDTEAFF
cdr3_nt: TGTGCCACCAGCAGTGTTTGGGATACTGAAGCTTTCTTT

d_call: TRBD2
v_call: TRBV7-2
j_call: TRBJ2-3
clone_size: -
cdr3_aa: CASSLGTSVSTDTQYF
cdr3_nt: TGTGCCAGCAGCTTAGGCACTAGCGTTAGCACAGATACGCAGTATTTT

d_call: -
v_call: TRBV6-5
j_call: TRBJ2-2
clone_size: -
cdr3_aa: CASSYPRGGGELFF
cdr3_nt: TGTGCCAGCAGTTACCCCAGGGGTGGCGGGGAGCTGTTTTTT

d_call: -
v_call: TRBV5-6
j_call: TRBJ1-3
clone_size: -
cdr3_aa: CASSQPTRLGTTIYF
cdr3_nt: TGTGCCAGCAGCCAACCGACACGTCTCGGAACCACCATATATTTT

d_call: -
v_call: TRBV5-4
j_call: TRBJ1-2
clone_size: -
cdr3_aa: CASSWTENNYGYTF
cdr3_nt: TGTGCCAGCAGCTGGACAGAAAATAACTATGGCTACACCTTC

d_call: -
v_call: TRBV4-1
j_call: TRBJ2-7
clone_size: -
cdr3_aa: CASSQHLAPTYEQYF
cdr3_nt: TGCGCCAGCAGCCAACACCTAGCTCCTACCTACGAGCAGTACTTC

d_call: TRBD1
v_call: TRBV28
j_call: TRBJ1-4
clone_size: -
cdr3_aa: CASSRGTGEDEKLFF
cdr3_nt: TGTGCCAGCAGTCGCGGGACAGGGGAAGATGAAAAACTGTTTTTT

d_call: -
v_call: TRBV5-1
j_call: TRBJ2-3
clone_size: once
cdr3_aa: CASSWVTGLLMLDTQYF
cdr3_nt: TGCGCCAGCAGCTGGGTGACAGGTCTCCTTATGTTAGATACGCAGTATTTT

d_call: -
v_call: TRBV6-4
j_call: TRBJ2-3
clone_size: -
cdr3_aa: CASSYGPGTDTQYF
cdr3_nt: TGTGCCAGCTCCTACGGACCCGGCACAGATACGCAGTATTTT

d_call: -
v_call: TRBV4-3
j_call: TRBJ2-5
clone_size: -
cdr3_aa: CASSQEGGEWQETQYF
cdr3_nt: TGCGCCAGCAGCCAAGAGGGGGGCGAATGGCAAGAGACCCAGTACTTC

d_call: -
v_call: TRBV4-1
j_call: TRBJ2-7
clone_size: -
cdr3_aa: CASSQVPGYEQYF
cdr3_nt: TGCGCCAGCAGCCAAGTCCCCGGATACGAGCAGTACTTC

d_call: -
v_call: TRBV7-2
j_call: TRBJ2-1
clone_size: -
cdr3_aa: CASSFMGYNEQFF
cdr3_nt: TGTGCCAGCAGCTTTATGGGCTACAATGAGCAGTTCTTC

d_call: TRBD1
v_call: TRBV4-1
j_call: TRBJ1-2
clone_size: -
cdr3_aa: CASSPTGQGNYYGYTF
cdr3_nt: TGCGCCAGCAGCCCCACGGGACAGGGAAACTACTATGGCTACACCTTC

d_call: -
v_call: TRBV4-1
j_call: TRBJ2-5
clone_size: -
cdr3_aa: CASSHTYQVLETQYF
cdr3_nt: TGCGCCAGCAGCCATACGTATCAGGTACTTGAGACCCAGTACTTC

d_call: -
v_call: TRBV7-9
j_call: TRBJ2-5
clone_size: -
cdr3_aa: CASSSSWGSGETQYF
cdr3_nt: TGTGCCAGCAGCTCTAGCTGGGGGTCTGGGGAGACCCAGTACTTC

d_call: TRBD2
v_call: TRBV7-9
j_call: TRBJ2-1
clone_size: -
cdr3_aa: CASSPRLAANNEQFF
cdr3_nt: TGTGCCAGCAGCCCAAGACTAGCGGCTAACAATGAGCAGTTCTTC

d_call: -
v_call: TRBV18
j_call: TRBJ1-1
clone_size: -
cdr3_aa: CASSPALAPHAFF
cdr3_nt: TGTGCCAGCTCACCAGCGCTTGCTCCTCATGCTTTCTTT

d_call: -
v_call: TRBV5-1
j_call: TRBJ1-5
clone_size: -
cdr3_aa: CASSEDGNQPQHF
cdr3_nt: TGCGCCAGCAGCGAAGATGGCAATCAGCCCCAGCATTTT

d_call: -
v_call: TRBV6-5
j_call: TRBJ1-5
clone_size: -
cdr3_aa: CASSPDYLLLPQHF
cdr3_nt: TGTGCCAGCAGTCCTGACTACCTCCTCCTGCCCCAGCATTTT

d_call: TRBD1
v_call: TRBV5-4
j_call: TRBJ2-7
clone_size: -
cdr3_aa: CASESGTGSYEQYF
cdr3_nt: TGTGCCAGCGAATCCGGGACAGGGTCCTACGAGCAGTACTTC

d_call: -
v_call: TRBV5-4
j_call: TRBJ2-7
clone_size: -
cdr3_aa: CASSPGDYSEQYF
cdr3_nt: TGTGCCTCTTCACCAGGGGATTATTCCGAGCAGTACTTC

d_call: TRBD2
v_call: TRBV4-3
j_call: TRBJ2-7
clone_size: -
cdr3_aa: CASSQDGGLAGEQYF
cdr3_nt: TGCGCCAGCAGCCAAGATGGCGGTCTAGCGGGAGAGCAGTACTTC

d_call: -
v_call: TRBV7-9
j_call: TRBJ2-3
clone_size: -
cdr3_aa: CASSPAVISTDTQYF
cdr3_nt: TGTGCCAGCAGCCCCGCGGTTATCAGCACAGATACGCAGTATTTT